The 10 T cell receptor beta chains given below trace back to one sample, sequenced in a study of blood T cells in healthy people across ages. The use of a sample-barcoded 5' primer and a J-beta primer mix characterized a second PCR of about 7 to 12 cycles. One entry per CDR3 protein results from TCRdb running MiXCR on the 5' RACE reads. The profile shows 600,000 to 900,000 distinct CDR3 sequences, around a quarter of them singletons. The same data also contributed to another study, on T cells of mothers and their children.

The sample comprised blood. These receptors were collected from a boy under 18 in good health.

This sequence joins TRBV13 and TRBJ2-5; TRBD1 matches at 7 bases. The assigned J gene may be wrong: the sequence end matches TRBJ2-7 better. From germline, CDR1 is PRHDT and CDR2 FYEKMQ (reference sequence). CDR3 length equals 14 residues. CDR3 loop: CASSSTGTLYEQYF. CDR3 bases: TGTGCCAGCAGCTCGACAGGGACACTCTACGAGCAGTACTTC.

This clonotype has more than one count but fewer than ten. The gene calls are TRBV28 and TRBJ1-1; unclear D gene. CDR1 and CDR2 (germline): MDHEN, SYDVKM. The V end was cut by 5 bases, the J end by 6 bases, with 10 bases between. This CDR3 is 12 amino acids long. The CDR3 protein is CASSRALAEAFF. CDR3 DNA sequence: TGTGCCAGCAGTCGAGCCCTTGCTGAAGCTTTCTTT. The full variable domain, with the rest looked up from reference TRBV28 and TRBJ1-1, is DVKVTQSSRYLVKRTGEKVFLECVQDMDHENMFWYRQDPGLGLRLIYFSYDVKMKEKGDIPEGYSVSREKKERFSLILESASTNQTSMYLCASSRALAEAFFGQGTRLTVV.

The chain is built from TRBV12-3 or TRBV12-4 and TRBJ2-2, with 13 bases identical to TRBD2. Trimming cost V 5 bases and J 2 bases; bases outside gene matches: 8. The CDR3 is made up of 18 amino acids. DNA for the CDR3: TGTGCCAGCAGTCAAAAACTAGCGGGGGGGCTTAACACCGGGGAGCTGTTTTTT. Its protein product is CASSQKLAGGLNTGELFF.

The table lists this clonotype with many counts. The rearrangement links TRBV12-3 or TRBV12-4 to TRBJ1-6; D not resolved. V was shortened by 4 bases and J by 9 bases, with 16 bases between the two germline ends. This CDR3 is built from 15 residues. CDR3 amino acids: CASSSPKALGSPLHF. The CDR3, as DNA: TGTGCCAGCAGTTCCCCTAAAGCCCTGGGTTCACCCCTCCACTTT.

This clonotype showed up just a few times. The chain is built from TRBV24-1 and TRBJ2-5; D ambiguous. Between the trimmed V and J ends, which lost 5 bases and 7 bases, there was a span of 10 bases. Looked up from germline, CDR1 is KGHDR and CDR2 is SFDVKD. The CDR3 contains 12 residues. The CDR3 region has the DNA TGTGCCACCAGTGGGATGAGTGGGACCCAGTACTTC. This translates into CATSGMSGTQYF.

This chain connects TRBV9 to TRBJ1-1; D gene ambiguous. The length of the CDR3 is 14 residues. The germline gives CDR1 SGDLS, CDR2 YYNGEE. V lost 0 bases to trimming and J lost 0 bases, with 6 bases between them. Here the CDR3 reads CASSVEGMNTEAFF. In nucleotides, the CDR3 is TGTGCCAGCAGCGTAGAAGGGATGAACACTGAAGCTTTCTTT.

With respect to this clonotype: Without the conserved terminal phenylalanine or tryptophan, this CDR3 likely stems from a read error. The V call is TRBV29-1, the J call TRBJ2-1, with 10 bases that match TRBD2. The junction had 3 bases not matched to a gene; V was cut back by 5 bases and J by 2 bases. CDR1 SQVTM and CDR2 ANQGSEA come from the germline V gene. This CDR3 has 14 residues. CDR3 nucleotides: TGCAGCGTTCGTACTAGCGGGACCTACAATGAGCAGTTCTTA. Encoded protein: CSVRTSGTYNEQFL.

This CDR3 is CSAKETSFRETQYF. In DNA, the CDR3 is TGCAGCGCAAAAGAGACTAGTTTTCGAGAGACCCAGTACTTC. The V and J genes are TRBV29-1 and TRBJ2-5; weak D call: TRBD2 (6 bases). Germline loops: CDR1 SQVTM, CDR2 ANQGSEA. Trimming shortened V by 7 bases and J by 4 bases, and 19 bases separated the two germline ends. The CDR3 has 14 residues.

This clonotype turned up a few times. The chain is built from TRBV4-1 and TRBJ2-1; 8 bases fit TRBD1. Gene TRBJ2-7 matches the end of the DNA better, so the J call may be wrong. The CDR3 has 15 residues. Looked up from germline, CDR1 is MGHRA and CDR2 is YSYEKL. The CDR3 loop reads CASSFDRGLSYEQYF. The CDR3 DNA sequence: TGCGCCAGCAGCTTCGACAGGGGCCTTTCCTACGAGCAGTACTTC.

J is TRBJ1-4 and V is TRBV5-1; D remains ambiguous. V gave up 1 base and J gave up 3 bases, with 16 bases separating them. The germline V gene has CDR1 SGHRS and CDR2 YFSETQ. The CDR3 contains 17 residues. DNA for the CDR3: TGCGCCAGCAGCTTGATTCCCCCCGGGCAATCTAATGAAAAACTGTTTTTT. Translation gives CASSLIPPGQSNEKLFF.